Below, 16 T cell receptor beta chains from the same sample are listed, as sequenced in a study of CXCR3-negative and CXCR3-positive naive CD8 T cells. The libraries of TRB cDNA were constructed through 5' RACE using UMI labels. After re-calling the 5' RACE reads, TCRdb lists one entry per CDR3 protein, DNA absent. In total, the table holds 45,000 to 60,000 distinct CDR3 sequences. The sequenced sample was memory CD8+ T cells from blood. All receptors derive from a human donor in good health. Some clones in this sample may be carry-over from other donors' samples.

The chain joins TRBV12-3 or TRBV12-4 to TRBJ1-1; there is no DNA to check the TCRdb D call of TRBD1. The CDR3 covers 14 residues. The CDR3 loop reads CASTWTGVGTEAFF.

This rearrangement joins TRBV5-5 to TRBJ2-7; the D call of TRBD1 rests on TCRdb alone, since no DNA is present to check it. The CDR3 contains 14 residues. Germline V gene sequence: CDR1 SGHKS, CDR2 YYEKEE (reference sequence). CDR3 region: CASSLVGGAYEQYF.

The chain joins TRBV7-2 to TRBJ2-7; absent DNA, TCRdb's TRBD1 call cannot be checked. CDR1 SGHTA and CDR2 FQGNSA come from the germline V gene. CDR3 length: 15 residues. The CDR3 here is CASSPGTGAPYEQYF.

Here the CDR3 reads CSVYLDGTGELFF. The genes are TRBV29-1 and TRBJ2-2. The germline CDR1 and CDR2 sequences are SQVTM and ANQGSEA. CDR3 length: 13 amino acids.

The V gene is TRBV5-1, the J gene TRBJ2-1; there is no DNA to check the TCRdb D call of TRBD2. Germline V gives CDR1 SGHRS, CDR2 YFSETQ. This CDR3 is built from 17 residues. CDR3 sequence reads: CASSWILAGNSYNEQFF. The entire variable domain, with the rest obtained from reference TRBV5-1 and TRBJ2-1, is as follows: KAGVTQTPRYLIKTRGQQVTLSCSPISGHRSVSWYQQTPGQGLQFLFEYFSETQRNKGNFPGRFSGRQFSNSRSEMNVSTLELGDSALYLCASSWILAGNSYNEQFFGPGTRLTVL.

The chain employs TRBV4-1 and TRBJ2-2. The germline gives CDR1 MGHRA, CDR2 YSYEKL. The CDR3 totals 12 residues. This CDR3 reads CASSHPTGELFF.

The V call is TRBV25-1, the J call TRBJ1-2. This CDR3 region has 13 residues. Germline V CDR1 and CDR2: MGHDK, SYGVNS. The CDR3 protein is CASSLHREGGYTF.

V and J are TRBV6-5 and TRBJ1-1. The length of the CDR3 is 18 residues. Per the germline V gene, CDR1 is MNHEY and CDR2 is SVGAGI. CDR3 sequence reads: CASSYIRHALKSGTEAFF.

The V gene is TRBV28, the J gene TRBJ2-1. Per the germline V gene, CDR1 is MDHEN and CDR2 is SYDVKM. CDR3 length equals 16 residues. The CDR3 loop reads CASSPQTGSAYNEQFF.

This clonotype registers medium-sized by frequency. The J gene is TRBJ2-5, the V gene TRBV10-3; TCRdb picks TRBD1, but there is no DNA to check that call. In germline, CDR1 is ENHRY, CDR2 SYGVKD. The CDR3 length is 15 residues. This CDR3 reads CAISDEGTAEETQYF.

The CDR3 loop is CASSLAEVGETQYF. The J gene is TRBJ2-5, the V gene TRBV12-3 or TRBV12-4. This CDR3 spans 14 amino acids.

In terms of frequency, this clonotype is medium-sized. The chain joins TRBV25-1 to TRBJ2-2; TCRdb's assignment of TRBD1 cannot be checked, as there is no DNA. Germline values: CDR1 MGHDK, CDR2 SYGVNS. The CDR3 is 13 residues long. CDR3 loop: CASSEGDVGELFF. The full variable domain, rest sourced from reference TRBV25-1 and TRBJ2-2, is EADIYQTPRYLVIGTGKKITLECSQTMGHDKMYWYQQDPGMELHLIHYSYGVNSTEKGDLSSESTVSRIRTEHFPLTLESARPSHTSQYLCASSEGDVGELFFGEGSRLTVL.

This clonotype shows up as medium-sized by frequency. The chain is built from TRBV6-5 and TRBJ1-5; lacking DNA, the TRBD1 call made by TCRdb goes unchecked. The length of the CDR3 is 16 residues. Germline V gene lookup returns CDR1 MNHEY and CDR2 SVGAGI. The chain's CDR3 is CASSTGTGGGYQPQHF.

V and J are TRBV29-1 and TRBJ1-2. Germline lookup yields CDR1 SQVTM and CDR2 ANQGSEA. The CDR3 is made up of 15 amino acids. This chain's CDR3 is CSVEEWERSNYGYTF.

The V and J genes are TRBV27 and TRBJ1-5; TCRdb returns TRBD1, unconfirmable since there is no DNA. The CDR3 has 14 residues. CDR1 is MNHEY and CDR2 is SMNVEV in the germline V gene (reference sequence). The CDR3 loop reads CASRDRGINQPQHF.

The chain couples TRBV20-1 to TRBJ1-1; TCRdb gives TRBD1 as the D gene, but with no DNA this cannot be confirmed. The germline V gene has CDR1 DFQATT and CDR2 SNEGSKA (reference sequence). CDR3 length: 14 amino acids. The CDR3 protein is CGELSRTGDTEAFF.